This T cell receptor beta chain is drawn from a study of T cell responses to AZD1222 COVID-19 vaccine. Regarding the study as a whole: Donors were largely white British and mainly female; clonal diversity was possibly underestimated. Sampled repertoires all dated from after the peak T cell response.

Points on this clone: Its cognate antigen is unknown.

Per germline, CDR1 MNHEY and CDR2 SVGAGI. The CDR3 contains 15 residues. The germline V and J ends were trimmed by 4 bases and 0 bases, with 10 bases remaining between them. Some clones are missing from TCRdb's copy, which holds only in-frame ones; the method was immunoSEQ multiplex PCR. The table includes about 170,000 clones, 87% detected once. The sequencing here drew on peripheral blood, taken on day 0 of AZD1222 vaccination. V usage is TRBV6-5 and J usage is TRBJ2-1; D unclear. The sequence was obtained from an adult in good health. Written as DNA, the CDR3 is TGTGCCAGCAGTTCATTTGCGAGCTCCTACAATGAGCAGTTCTTC. Its translation is CASSSFASSYNEQFF.